These T cell receptor beta chains were read from a single sample in a study of cytomegalovirus exposure and HLA in healthy donors. Sequenced by immunoSEQ multiplex PCR; TCRdb stores in-frame clones only, minus some. The table lists about 180,000 clones, about 77% of them singletons. The sample taken for sequencing was PBMCs. Receptor source: a man aged 55 to 70 in good health and CMV-seronegative. Each CDR3 is given with its conserved first and last residue. The D gene is left open where the match is weak. Clone size is given for some rows only: seen once, a few or many times, or a class if the clone is expanded.

V gene: TRBV5-4
D gene: .
J gene: TRBJ1-2
clone size: .
CDR3 protein: CASSLRQNDGYTF
CDR3 DNA: TGTGCCAGCAGCTTGAGACAGAATGATGGCTACACCTTC

V gene: TRBV7-6
D gene: TRBD2
J gene: TRBJ2-7
clone size: .
CDR3 protein: CASSPTSGGIYEQYF
CDR3 DNA: TGTGCCAGCAGCCCAACTAGCGGGGGTATCTACGAGCAGTACTTC

V gene: TRBV19
D gene: .
J gene: TRBJ2-3
clone size: .
CDR3 protein: CASGRATDTQYF
CDR3 DNA: TGTGCCAGTGGGAGAGCCACAGATACGCAGTATTTT

V gene: TRBV10-3
D gene: TRBD2
J gene: TRBJ2-3
clone size: few
CDR3 protein: CAISFGLVTDTQYF
CDR3 DNA: TGTGCCATCAGTTTCGGACTAGTCACAGATACGCAGTATTTT

V gene: TRBV19
D gene: TRBD1
J gene: TRBJ1-5
clone size: .
CDR3 protein: CASSPGQGGQPQNF
CDR3 DNA: TGTGCCAGTAGTCCGGGACAGGGAGGTCAGCCCCAGAATTTT

V gene: TRBV28
D gene: TRBD1
J gene: TRBJ1-5
clone size: .
CDR3 protein: CASAIGGQGYQPQHF
CDR3 DNA: TGTGCCAGTGCAATTGGGGGACAGGGGTATCAGCCCCAGCATTTT

V gene: TRBV29-1
D gene: TRBD1
J gene: TRBJ1-1
clone size: .
CDR3 protein: CSVRTGGATEAFF
CDR3 DNA: TGCAGCGTTAGGACAGGGGGCGCCACTGAAGCTTTCTTT

V gene: TRBV7-9
D gene: .
J gene: TRBJ2-5
clone size: .
CDR3 protein: CASSLRGSGKETQYF
CDR3 DNA: TGTGCCAGCAGCTTAAGGGGATCGGGTAAAGAGACCCAGTACTTC

V gene: TRBV5-4
D gene: TRBD1
J gene: TRBJ1-5
clone size: .
CDR3 protein: CASSNEGTGDNQPQHF
CDR3 DNA: TGTGCCAGCAGCAACGAAGGGACAGGCGACAATCAGCCCCAGCATTTT

V gene: TRBV27
D gene: TRBD1
J gene: TRBJ2-7
clone size: .
CDR3 protein: CASRRTGEVGQYF
CDR3 DNA: TGTGCCAGCAGGCGGACAGGGGAGGTGGGGCAGTACTTC

V gene: TRBV5-5
D gene: .
J gene: TRBJ1-1
clone size: few
CDR3 protein: CASSFTENTEAFF
CDR3 DNA: TGTGCCAGCAGCTTCACAGAGAACACTGAAGCTTTCTTT

V gene: TRBV19
D gene: TRBD2
J gene: TRBJ2-7
clone size: .
CDR3 protein: CASTSGGASEQYF
CDR3 DNA: TGTGCCAGTACTAGCGGGGGGGCCTCCGAGCAGTACTTC

V gene: TRBV18
D gene: .
J gene: TRBJ2-7
clone size: .
CDR3 protein: CASSPPASTRGEQYF
CDR3 DNA: TGTGCCAGCTCACCTCCGGCCTCCACTCGAGGCGAGCAGTACTTC

V gene: TRBV9
D gene: .
J gene: TRBJ2-1
clone size: few
CDR3 protein: CASSPGVTSYNEQFF
CDR3 DNA: TGTGCCAGCAGCCCAGGAGTGACTAGTTACAATGAGCAGTTCTTC

V gene: TRBV7-9
D gene: .
J gene: TRBJ2-7
clone size: .
CDR3 protein: CASSKWEGVNEQYF
CDR3 DNA: TGTGCCAGCTCTAAATGGGAAGGGGTGAACGAGCAGTACTTC

V gene: TRBV5-1
D gene: TRBD1
J gene: TRBJ1-1
clone size: .
CDR3 protein: CASSPDQGGGFGTEAFF
CDR3 DNA: TGCGCCAGCAGCCCGGACCAAGGGGGCGGGTTTGGCACTGAAGCTTTCTTT

V gene: TRBV6-1
D gene: TRBD1
J gene: TRBJ1-2
clone size: .
CDR3 protein: CASSDDRGHGYPF
CDR3 DNA: TGTGCCAGCAGTGACGACAGGGGGCATGGCTACCCCTTC

V gene: TRBV7-6
D gene: TRBD2
J gene: TRBJ2-5
clone size: .
CDR3 protein: CASSERTSRGETQYF
CDR3 DNA: TGTGCCAGCAGCGAAAGGACTAGCCGGGGAGAGACCCAGTACTTC

V gene: TRBV19
D gene: .
J gene: TRBJ1-1
clone size: once
CDR3 protein: CASSITGYTEAFF
CDR3 DNA: TGTGCCAGTAGTATCACGGGGTACACTGAAGCTTTCTTT

V gene: TRBV27
D gene: .
J gene: TRBJ2-7
clone size: .
CDR3 protein: CASSPWGPYEQYF
CDR3 DNA: TGTGCCAGCAGCCCATGGGGCCCCTACGAGCAGTACTTC

V gene: TRBV2
D gene: .
J gene: TRBJ2-7
clone size: .
CDR3 protein: CASSPLSGASYEQYF
CDR3 DNA: TGTGCCAGCAGCCCCCTTAGCGGAGCCTCCTACGAGCAGTACTTC

V gene: TRBV5-1
D gene: TRBD1
J gene: TRBJ1-3
clone size: .
CDR3 protein: CASSLPSGTGAGNTIYF
CDR3 DNA: TGCGCCAGCAGCTTGCCCTCCGGGACAGGGGCCGGAAACACCATATATTTT

V gene: TRBV5-1
D gene: TRBD1
J gene: TRBJ2-6
clone size: .
CDR3 protein: CASSRTGTGGFGGANVLTF
CDR3 DNA: TGCGCCAGCAGCCGTACCGGGACAGGGGGGTTTGGCGGGGCCAACGTCCTGACTTTC

V gene: TRBV5-1
D gene: TRBD2
J gene: TRBJ2-3
clone size: .
CDR3 protein: CASSLLAGITDTQYF
CDR3 DNA: TGCGCCAGCAGCCTTCTAGCGGGGATAACAGATACGCAGTATTTT

V gene: TRBV6-6
D gene: .
J gene: TRBJ2-3
clone size: .
CDR3 protein: CASAGGTDTQYF
CDR3 DNA: TGTGCCAGCGCTGGAGGCACAGATACGCAGTATTTT

V gene: TRBV6-5
D gene: .
J gene: TRBJ1-6
clone size: .
CDR3 protein: CASSYPGRSLHF
CDR3 DNA: TGTGCCAGCAGTTACCCCGGCAGGTCCCTCCACTTT

V gene: TRBV5-6
D gene: TRBD1
J gene: TRBJ1-2
clone size: .
CDR3 protein: CASSPRDRVCGYTF
CDR3 DNA: TGTGCCAGCAGCCCCCGGGACAGGGTATGTGGCTACACCTTC

V gene: TRBV5-6
D gene: .
J gene: TRBJ2-6
clone size: .
CDR3 protein: CASSSYGSGANVLTF
CDR3 DNA: TGTGCCAGCAGCTCATACGGCTCTGGGGCCAACGTCCTGACTTTC

V gene: TRBV15
D gene: .
J gene: TRBJ1-2
clone size: .
CDR3 protein: CATSRKGGNYGYTF
CDR3 DNA: TGTGCCACCAGCAGAAAAGGGGGAAACTATGGCTACACCTTC

V gene: TRBV30
D gene: .
J gene: TRBJ2-7
clone size: few
CDR3 protein: CAWGAPGSKLEQYF
CDR3 DNA: TGTGCCTGGGGGGCCCCAGGGTCTAAGCTCGAGCAGTACTTC

V gene: TRBV29-1
D gene: TRBD1
J gene: TRBJ2-1
clone size: .
CDR3 protein: CSASNRDRGSNEQFF
CDR3 DNA: TGCAGCGCTTCAAACCGGGACAGGGGCAGCAATGAGCAGTTCTTC

V gene: TRBV11-2
D gene: .
J gene: TRBJ2-5
clone size: .
CDR3 protein: CASSPGVLQETQYF
CDR3 DNA: TGTGCCAGCAGCCCTGGAGTCCTCCAAGAGACCCAGTACTTC

V gene: TRBV6-1
D gene: TRBD2
J gene: TRBJ2-1
clone size: few
CDR3 protein: CACAGGLNEQFF
CDR3 DNA: TGTGCCTGCGCGGGGGGCTTAAATGAGCAGTTCTTC

V gene: TRBV5-1
D gene: TRBD1
J gene: TRBJ2-3
clone size: .
CDR3 protein: CASSPRDRQLTDTQYF
CDR3 DNA: TGCGCCAGCAGCCCACGGGACAGGCAACTCACAGATACGCAGTATTTT

V gene: TRBV19
D gene: .
J gene: TRBJ1-1
clone size: .
CDR3 protein: CASSIGGPAEAFF
CDR3 DNA: TGTGCCAGTAGTATCGGCGGGCCGGCGGAAGCTTTCTTT

V gene: TRBV19
D gene: TRBD1
J gene: TRBJ1-2
clone size: .
CDR3 protein: CASSRGIYYGYTF
CDR3 DNA: TGTGCCAGTAGCAGGGGGATTTACTATGGCTACACCTTC

V gene: TRBV2
D gene: TRBD2
J gene: TRBJ2-7
clone size: .
CDR3 protein: CASRPGGYEQYF
CDR3 DNA: TGTGCCAGCCGCCCGGGGGGTTACGAGCAGTACTTC

V gene: TRBV5-8
D gene: TRBD2
J gene: TRBJ2-7
clone size: .
CDR3 protein: CASSFRGAYEQYF
CDR3 DNA: TGTGCCAGCAGCTTTCGGGGGGCCTACGAGCAGTACTTC

V gene: TRBV11-2
D gene: .
J gene: TRBJ1-1
clone size: .
CDR3 protein: CASSLVGGNTEAFF
CDR3 DNA: TGTGCCAGCAGCTTAGTGGGGGGGAACACTGAAGCTTTCTTT

V gene: TRBV10-3
D gene: .
J gene: TRBJ1-5
clone size: few
CDR3 protein: CAISSGDQPQHF
CDR3 DNA: TGTGCCATCAGTTCAGGGGATCAGCCCCAGCATTTT

V gene: TRBV19
D gene: TRBD2
J gene: TRBJ2-1
clone size: .
CDR3 protein: CASSIERERGNEQFF
CDR3 DNA: TGTGCCAGTAGTATCGAGCGGGAGCGGGGAAATGAGCAGTTCTTC

V gene: TRBV29-1
D gene: TRBD1
J gene: TRBJ2-1
clone size: once
CDR3 protein: CSATGAEQFF
CDR3 DNA: TGCAGCGCAACAGGGGCTGAGCAGTTCTTC

V gene: TRBV12-2
D gene: .
J gene: TRBJ1-3
clone size: .
CDR3 protein: CASRSEGGGNTIYF
CDR3 DNA: TGTGCAAGTCGTTCAGAAGGGGGAGGGAACACCATATATTTT

V gene: TRBV27
D gene: TRBD1
J gene: TRBJ1-1
clone size: .
CDR3 protein: CASSLVGQGVTEAFF
CDR3 DNA: TGTGCCAGCAGTTTAGTGGGACAGGGGGTAACTGAAGCTTTCTTT

V gene: TRBV15
D gene: .
J gene: TRBJ1-2
clone size: .
CDR3 protein: CATSSRTGDNYGYTF
CDR3 DNA: TGTGCCACCAGCAGTCGGACGGGGGATAACTATGGCTACACCTTC

V gene: TRBV9
D gene: TRBD1
J gene: TRBJ2-3
clone size: .
CDR3 protein: CASSVGQGWGTDTQYF
CDR3 DNA: TGTGCCAGCAGCGTGGGACAGGGATGGGGCACAGATACGCAGTATTTT

V gene: TRBV5-1
D gene: .
J gene: TRBJ1-1
clone size: .
CDR3 protein: CASSFVAENTEAFF
CDR3 DNA: TGCGCCAGCAGCTTTGTGGCAGAGAACACTGAAGCTTTCTTT

V gene: TRBV5-6
D gene: TRBD2
J gene: TRBJ2-5
clone size: .
CDR3 protein: CASSGSSGQETQYF
CDR3 DNA: TGTGCCAGCAGCGGTTCTAGCGGCCAAGAGACCCAGTACTTC

V gene: TRBV2
D gene: TRBD1
J gene: TRBJ2-7
clone size: .
CDR3 protein: CASRETGVREQYF
CDR3 DNA: TGTGCCAGCAGAGAAACAGGGGTGCGCGAGCAGTACTTC

V gene: TRBV5-1
D gene: .
J gene: TRBJ1-4
clone size: few
CDR3 protein: CASSLEQGGEKLFF
CDR3 DNA: TGCGCCAGCAGCTTGGAACAGGGTGGTGAAAAACTGTTTTTT

V gene: TRBV6-5
D gene: .
J gene: TRBJ2-7
clone size: .
CDR3 protein: CASSNSGTPLEQYF
CDR3 DNA: TGTGCCAGCAGTAATTCCGGGACACCCCTCGAGCAGTACTTC

V gene: TRBV7-7
D gene: TRBD2
J gene: TRBJ2-2
clone size: few
CDR3 protein: CASSSRGLAANTGELFF
CDR3 DNA: TGTGCCAGCAGCTCCAGGGGACTAGCGGCGAACACCGGGGAGCTGTTTTTT

V gene: TRBV9
D gene: TRBD1
J gene: TRBJ2-3
clone size: .
CDR3 protein: CASSTFQGALTDTQYF
CDR3 DNA: TGTGCCAGCAGCACCTTTCAGGGGGCTCTCACAGATACGCAGTATTTT

V gene: TRBV6-1
D gene: .
J gene: TRBJ2-1
clone size: .
CDR3 protein: CASSPASAYNEQFF
CDR3 DNA: TGTGCCAGCAGTCCGGCTAGCGCATACAATGAGCAGTTCTTC

V gene: TRBV4-2
D gene: TRBD2
J gene: TRBJ2-5
clone size: .
CDR3 protein: CASSRTGTSGGSETQYF
CDR3 DNA: TGTGCCAGCAGCCGCACCGGGACTAGCGGGGGGTCAGAGACCCAGTACTTC

V gene: TRBV11-3
D gene: TRBD2
J gene: TRBJ2-2
clone size: once
CDR3 protein: CASSPGLAGNTGELFF
CDR3 DNA: TGTGCCAGCAGCCCGGGACTAGCGGGTAACACCGGGGAGCTGTTTTTT

V gene: TRBV9
D gene: TRBD1
J gene: TRBJ2-7
clone size: .
CDR3 protein: CASSVGGQGGSEQYF
CDR3 DNA: TGTGCCAGCAGCGTAGGGGGACAGGGGGGGAGCGAGCAGTACTTC

V gene: TRBV6-5
D gene: .
J gene: TRBJ1-2
clone size: many
CDR3 protein: CASSAGPEQTYGYTF
CDR3 DNA: TGTGCCAGCAGTGCGGGACCCGAACAAACCTATGGCTACACCTTC

V gene: TRBV6-1
D gene: .
J gene: TRBJ1-1
clone size: .
CDR3 protein: CASSIHRVSRTEAFF
CDR3 DNA: TGTGCCAGCAGTATACACAGGGTATCTCGGACTGAAGCTTTCTTT

V gene: TRBV7-3
D gene: .
J gene: TRBJ2-7
clone size: .
CDR3 protein: CASSLGQGWEQYF
CDR3 DNA: TGTGCCAGCAGCTTAGGGCAGGGCTGGGAGCAGTACTTC